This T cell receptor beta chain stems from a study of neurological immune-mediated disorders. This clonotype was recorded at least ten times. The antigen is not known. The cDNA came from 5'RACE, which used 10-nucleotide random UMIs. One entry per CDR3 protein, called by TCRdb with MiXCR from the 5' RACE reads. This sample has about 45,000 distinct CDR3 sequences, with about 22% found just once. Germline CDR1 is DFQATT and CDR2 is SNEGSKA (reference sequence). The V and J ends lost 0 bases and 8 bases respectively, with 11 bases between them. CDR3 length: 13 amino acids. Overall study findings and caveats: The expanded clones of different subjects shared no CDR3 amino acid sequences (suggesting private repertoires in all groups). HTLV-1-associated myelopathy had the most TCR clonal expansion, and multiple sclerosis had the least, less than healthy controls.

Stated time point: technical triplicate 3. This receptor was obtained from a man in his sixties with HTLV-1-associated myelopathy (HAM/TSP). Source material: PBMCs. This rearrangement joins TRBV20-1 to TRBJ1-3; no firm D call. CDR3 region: CSARDQRKDTIYF. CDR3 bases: TGCAGTGCTAGAGATCAAAGGAAGGACACCATATATTTT.